Listed here are 21 T cell receptor beta chains from one sample, sequenced in a study of blood T cell repertoires in COVID-19. The method was immunoSEQ multiplex PCR; TCRdb's version includes in-frame clones alone and lacks a portion of them. The profile shows about 140,000 clones, 80% to 90% of them singletons. Sequencing was carried out using peripheral blood. These receptors were obtained from a woman between 55 and 75 years old with acute or convalescent COVID-19.

This rearrangement joins TRBV5-1 to TRBJ2-1; maybe TRBD2 (7 bases). This CDR3 contains 18 residues. In germline, CDR1 is SGHRS, CDR2 YFSETQ. V was trimmed by 4 bases and J by 4 bases, leaving 24 bases between them. The CDR3 coding sequence is TGCGCCAGCAGCCCAGGGAGTGGGGGGGCAGGTACTTACAATGAGCAGTTCTTC. The encoded protein is CASSPGSGGAGTYNEQFF. Full variable domain (outside the CDR3, taken from reference TRBV5-1 and TRBJ2-1): KAGVTQTPRYLIKTRGQQVTLSCSPISGHRSVSWYQQTPGQGLQFLFEYFSETQRNKGNFPGRFSGRQFSNSRSEMNVSTLELGDSALYLCASSPGSGGAGTYNEQFFGPGTRLTVL.

V usage is TRBV25-1 and J usage is TRBJ1-4, with TRBD1 matching 8 bases. In germline, CDR1 is MGHDK, CDR2 SYGVNS. This CDR3 has 15 residues. V shed 3 bases and J 8 bases; nucleotides not matched to a gene: 8. Here the CDR3 DNA reads TGTGCCAGCAGTGATCTCGACAGGGGTGCGGAAAAACTGTTTTTT. Amino acid sequence: CASSDLDRGAEKLFF.

This sequence joins TRBV12-3 or TRBV12-4 and TRBJ1-5; D gene uncertain. CDR3 length equals 13 residues. V was shortened by 5 bases and J by 4 bases, with 9 bases between the two germline ends. In DNA form, the CDR3 reads TGTGCCAGCAGTAGCGACGGGAATCAGCCCCAGCATTTT. Its protein is CASSSDGNQPQHF.

The chain uses TRBV20-1 and TRBJ2-1; perhaps TRBD1 as D (6 bases). Looked up from germline, CDR1 is DFQATT and CDR2 is SNEGSKA (reference sequence). Trimming stripped 6 bases from V and 8 bases from J, with 11 bases between. This CDR3 comprises 11 residues. The CDR3 loop is CSATGLYEQFF. CDR3 nucleotides: TGCAGTGCCACAGGGCTCTATGAGCAGTTCTTC.

This chain links TRBV6-5 with TRBJ2-4, with 8 bases matching TRBD1. Germline V CDR1 and CDR2: MNHEY, SVGAGI. The CDR3 sequence is 14 residues long. The V gene end was trimmed by 4 bases and the J gene end by 6 bases; junction bases not matched to a gene: 5. The CDR3 sequence is CASSSLDRANIQYF. The DNA of the CDR3 is TGTGCCAGCAGTTCTTTGGACAGGGCAAACATTCAGTACTTC.

V gene TRBV19 combines with J gene TRBJ2-1; D may be TRBD1 (5 bases). Germline CDR1 reads LNHDA; CDR2 reads SQIVND (reference sequence). V shed 5 bases and J shed 2 bases, with 19 bases lying between them. The CDR3 is made up of 17 amino acids. CDR3 amino acids: CASSSFRQGITYNEQFF. The DNA of the CDR3 is TGTGCCAGTAGTTCATTCCGCCAGGGTATCACCTACAATGAGCAGTTCTTC. The variable domain in full, completed from reference TRBV19 and TRBJ2-1, reads DGGITQSPKYLFRKEGQNVTLSCEQNLNHDAMYWYRQDPGQGLRLIYYSQIVNDFQKGDIAEGYSVSREKKESFPLTVTSAQKNPTAFYLCASSSFRQGITYNEQFFGPGTRLTVL.

The chain uses TRBV7-2 and TRBJ2-7; D perhaps matches TRBD1 (5 bases). Germline V gene data show CDR1 as SGHTA and CDR2 as FQGNSA. This CDR3 has 15 amino acids. The germline V and J ends were trimmed by 1 base and 3 bases, with 13 bases remaining between them. CDR3 nucleotides: TGTGCCAGCAGCTTAGTTGCAGGGATCCTCTACGAGCAGTACTTC. Translation: CASSLVAGILYEQYF.

The chain is built from TRBV9 and TRBJ2-3; 8 bases are shared with TRBD1. Germline lookup yields CDR1 SGDLS and CDR2 YYNGEE. The CDR3 loop spans 15 amino acids. V shed 0 bases, J shed 4 bases, and the junction held 4 bases outside the gene matches. The CDR3 bases are TGTGCCAGCAGCGTAGGGACAGGGATTGCAGATACGCAGTATTTT. It specifies CASSVGTGIADTQYF. Full variable domain (rest looked up from reference TRBV9 and TRBJ2-3): DSGVTQTPKHLITATGQRVTLRCSPRSGDLSVYWYQQSLDQGLQFLIQYYNGEERAKGNILERFSAQQFPDLHSELNLSSLELGDSALYFCASSVGTGIADTQYFGPGTRLTVL.

V is TRBV11-2 and J is TRBJ2-2; 8 bases are shared with TRBD1. V was clipped by 2 bases and J by 7 bases; unmatched bases: 6. CDR1 and CDR2 from the germline V gene are SGHAT and FQNNGV. The CDR3 is made up of 15 amino acids. CDR3 bases: TGTGCCAGCAGCTTAAACAGGGGGATTGGCGGGGAGCTGTTTTTT. This sequence encodes CASSLNRGIGGELFF. The entire variable domain, with the rest obtained from reference TRBV11-2 and TRBJ2-2, is as follows: EAGVAQSPRYKIIEKRQSVAFWCNPISGHATLYWYQQILGQGPKLLIQFQNNGVVDDSQLPKDRFSAERLKGVDSTLKIQPAKLEDSAVYLCASSLNRGIGGELFFGEGSRLTVL.

The V and J genes are TRBV7-2 and TRBJ2-3; 8 bases map to TRBD2. The CDR3 loop spans 18 amino acids. With V trimmed by 1 base and J by 2 bases, 11 bases remained unmatched. The germline V gene encodes CDR1 SGHTA and CDR2 FQGNSA. CDR3 DNA: TGTGCCAGCAGCTTAGAAGTGCTAGCGGGTATCAACACAGATACGCAGTATTTT. Translated, it gives CASSLEVLAGINTDTQYF.

A few counts support this clone. The chain recombines TRBV7-9 with TRBJ2-7; possibly TRBD2 for D (5 bases). Germline lookup yields CDR1 SEHNR and CDR2 FQNEAQ (reference sequence). Trimming stripped 5 bases from V and 0 bases from J, with 17 bases between. The length of the CDR3 is 16 residues. The CDR3 sequence: CASSSLVRTVSYEQYF. The CDR3, as DNA: TGTGCCAGCAGCAGCCTAGTCCGGACTGTCTCCTACGAGCAGTACTTC.

V is TRBV9 and J is TRBJ1-2; a possible D gene is TRBD1 (6 bases). The CDR3 length is 13 residues. Germline V CDR1 and CDR2: SGDLS, YYNGEE. Trimming took off 3 bases at V and 5 bases at J, with 11 bases between the two ends. The CDR3 region has the DNA TGTGCCAGCAGCGGACAGGACTTTTATGGCTACACCTTC. It yields the protein CASSGQDFYGYTF.

CDR3 residues: CASSQSVHITAFF. CDR3 sequence (DNA): TGTGCCAGCAGCCAAAGTGTACACATCACGGCTTTCTTT. V is TRBV14 and J is TRBJ1-1; D is undetermined. V shed 2 bases and J shed 11 bases, with 15 bases lying between them. This CDR3 is built from 13 residues. In germline, CDR1 is SGHDN, CDR2 FVKESK.

CDR3: CSVVQGNNYGYTF. CDR3 nucleotides: TGCAGCGTGGTTCAGGGGAATAACTATGGCTACACCTTC. The chain joins TRBV29-1 to TRBJ1-2; TRBD1 might be the D (6 bases). The CDR3 sequence is 13 residues long. CDR1 SQVTM and CDR2 ANQGSEA come from the germline V gene. V was shortened by 6 bases and J by 1 base, with 12 bases between the two germline ends.

The chain combines TRBV27 with TRBJ2-3; maybe TRBD2 (6 bases). Germline assignment: CDR1 MNHEY and CDR2 SMNVEV (reference sequence). The CDR3 extends over 12 amino acids. Deletions cut 7 bases from V and 4 bases from J, with 9 bases between. CDR3 sequence (DNA): TGTGCCAGCAATTCGGGGGCAGATACGCAGTATTTT. Translation gives CASNSGADTQYF.

This clone has just one count. The chain combines TRBV4-1 with TRBJ2-6; 7 bases fit TRBD1. With V trimmed by 3 bases and J by 0 bases, 5 bases remained unmatched. CDR3 size: 17 residues. CDR1 is MGHRA, CDR2 YSYEKL, per germline. The DNA for the CDR3 is TGCGCCAGCAGCCAGAGACAGGGATCCTCTGGGGCCAACGTCCTGACTTTC. Protein: CASSQRQGSSGANVLTF.

J is TRBJ2-7 and V is TRBV18, with D perhaps TRBD1 (8 bases). This CDR3 is 15 amino acids long. Looked up from germline, CDR1 is KGHSH and CDR2 is LQKENI. Trimming shortened V by 3 bases and J by 6 bases, and 18 bases separated the two germline ends. The CDR3 region is CASSPSAQGGLEQYF. DNA of the CDR3: TGTGCCAGCTCACCGTCGGCACAGGGGGGGCTCGAGCAGTACTTC. The full variable domain, completed using reference TRBV18 and TRBJ2-7, is NAGVMQNPRHLVRRRGQEARLRCSPMKGHSHVYWYRQLPEEGLKFMVYLQKENIIDESGMPKERFSAEFPKEGPSILRIQQVVRGDSAAYFCASSPSAQGGLEQYFGPGTRLTVT.

The chain employs TRBV13 and TRBJ2-5, with TRBD2 matching over 16 bases. The germline V gene has CDR1 PRHDT and CDR2 FYEKMQ (reference sequence). After removal of 4 bases from V and 5 bases from J, the junction contained 7 bases not matched to a gene. The CDR3 is 17 amino acids. CDR3 coding DNA: TGTGCCAGCAGCTACGGGACTAGCGGGGGGGCCGGGGAGACCCAGTACTTC. Translating it yields CASSYGTSGGAGETQYF.

This clone was seen just once. This chain joins TRBV6-6 and TRBJ2-5; TRBD2 matches 9 bases. CDR1 and CDR2 from the germline V gene are MNHNY and SVGAGI (reference sequence). The CDR3 totals 15 residues. Trimming at V came to 5 bases and at J to 2 bases, leaving 6 bases not matched to a gene. The CDR3 nucleotides are TGTGCCAGCAGTCCCCACACTAGCGGGCAAGAGACCCAGTACTTC. Amino acids: CASSPHTSGQETQYF.

This chain connects TRBV5-1 to TRBJ2-3; TRBD2 matches 11 bases. The CDR3 has 16 amino acids. Germline V gene sequence: CDR1 SGHRS, CDR2 YFSETQ. The V gene end was trimmed by 3 bases and the J gene end by 3 bases; junction bases not matched to a gene: 6. The CDR3: CASSSSPSGGTDTQYF. CDR3 sequence (DNA): TGCGCCAGCAGCTCGAGTCCTAGCGGGGGGACAGATACGCAGTATTTT.

V gene TRBV28 combines with J gene TRBJ2-5; TRBD2 matches at 10 bases. J gave up 1 base and V 3 bases, and 2 bases lay outside the gene matches. This CDR3 has 15 residues. Germline loops: CDR1 MDHEN, CDR2 SYDVKM. The chain's CDR3 is CASSFRTSGQETQYF. As DNA, the CDR3 is TGTGCCAGCAGTTTCCGGACTAGCGGCCAAGAGACCCAGTACTTC.